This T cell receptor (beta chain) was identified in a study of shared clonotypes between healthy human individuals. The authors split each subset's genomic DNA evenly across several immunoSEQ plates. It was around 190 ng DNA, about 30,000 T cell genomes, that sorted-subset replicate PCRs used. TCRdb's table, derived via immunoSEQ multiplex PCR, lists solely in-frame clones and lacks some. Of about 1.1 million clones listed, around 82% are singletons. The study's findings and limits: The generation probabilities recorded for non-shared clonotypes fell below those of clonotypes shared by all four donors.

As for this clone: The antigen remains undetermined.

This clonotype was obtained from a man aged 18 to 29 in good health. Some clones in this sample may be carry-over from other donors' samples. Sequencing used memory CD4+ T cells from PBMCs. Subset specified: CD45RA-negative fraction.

CDR3 amino acids: CASSPRVKAANTGELFF. In DNA, the CDR3 is TGTGCCAGCTCACCGCGGGTGAAAGCCGCGAACACCGGGGAGCTGTTTTTT. V usage is TRBV18 and J usage is TRBJ2-2; the D gene is possibly TRBD2 (5 bases). CDR3 length equals 17 residues. Per the germline V gene, CDR1 is KGHSH and CDR2 is LQKENI. The V end lost 3 bases, the J end lost 0 bases, and 14 bases lay between the germline ends.